What follows is one TCR beta chain and its context. Its antigen remains unidentified. V lost 0 bases and J 7 bases, leaving 15 bases between the germline ends. Germline CDR1 and CDR2: MNHNY and SVGAGI (reference sequence). The CDR3 is 16 residues long. Some clones are missing from TCRdb's copy, which holds only in-frame ones; the method was immunoSEQ multiplex PCR. The repertoire consists of about a million clones, with about 75% occurring once and the leading ten covering over 1.3%. This record belongs to a study of shared clonotypes between healthy human individuals. General study results and limits: Compared with clonotypes that all four donors shared, non-shared clonotypes had lower generation probabilities. Across subsets, estimated richness was generally greater for naive than for memory populations.

The sequence was obtained from a man younger than 35 in good health. The specimen was memory CD4+ T cells sorted from blood. Subset here: CD45RA-negative fraction. The chain combines TRBV6-6 with TRBJ1-4; D gene ambiguous. The CDR3 reads CASSYSLAELSEKLFF. The CDR3 nucleotides are TGTGCCAGCAGTTACTCGTTGGCAGAACTAAGTGAAAAACTGTTTTTT.